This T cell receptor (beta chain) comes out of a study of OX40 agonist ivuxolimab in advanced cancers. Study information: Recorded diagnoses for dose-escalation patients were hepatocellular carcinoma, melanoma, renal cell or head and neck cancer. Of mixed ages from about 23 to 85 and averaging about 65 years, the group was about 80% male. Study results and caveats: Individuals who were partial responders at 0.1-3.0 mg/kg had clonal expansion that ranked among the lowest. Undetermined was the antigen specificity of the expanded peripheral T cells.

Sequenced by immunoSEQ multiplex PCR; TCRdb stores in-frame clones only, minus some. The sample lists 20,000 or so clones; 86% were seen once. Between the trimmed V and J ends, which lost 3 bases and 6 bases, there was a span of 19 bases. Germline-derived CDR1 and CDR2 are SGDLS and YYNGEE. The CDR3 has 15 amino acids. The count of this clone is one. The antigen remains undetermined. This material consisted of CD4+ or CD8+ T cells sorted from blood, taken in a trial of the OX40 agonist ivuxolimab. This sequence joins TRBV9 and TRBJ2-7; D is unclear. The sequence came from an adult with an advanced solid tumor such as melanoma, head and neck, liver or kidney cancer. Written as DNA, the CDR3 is TGTGCCAGCAGCGCTTCGACCGGCCCTCAGGTCGAGCAGTACTTC. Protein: CASSASTGPQVEQYF. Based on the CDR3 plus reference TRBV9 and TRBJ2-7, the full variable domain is DSGVTQTPKHLITATGQRVTLRCSPRSGDLSVYWYQQSLDQGLQFLIQYYNGEERAKGNILERFSAQQFPDLHSELNLSSLELGDSALYFCASSASTGPQVEQYFGPGTRLTVT.